The 22 T cell receptor beta chains in this list originate from one sample, sequenced in a study of blood T cell repertoires in COVID-19. Data came from immunoSEQ multiplex PCR; TCRdb stores just in-frame clones and leaves some out. The table includes 100,000 to 150,000 clones, about 88% detected once. Material: peripheral blood. These TCRs come from a human donor in a cohort sampled during active COVID-19.

The chain couples TRBV7-2 to TRBJ2-5, with a possible D match to TRBD2 (5 bases). The CDR3 loop spans 13 amino acids. The germline CDR1 and CDR2 sequences are SGHTA and FQGNSA. V was clipped by 3 bases and J by 3 bases, with 8 bases between them. The CDR3 is CASSFSTKETQYF. In DNA form, the CDR3 reads TGTGCCAGCAGCTTTTCGACTAAAGAGACCCAGTACTTC.

This clone was seen only a few times. The chain is built from TRBV6-5 and TRBJ2-7, with a tentative D call TRBD2 (6 bases). Germline V gene data show CDR1 as MNHEY and CDR2 as SVGAGI. CDR3 size: 13 residues. V gave up 7 bases and J gave up 6 bases, with 16 bases separating them. CDR3 DNA sequence: TGTGCCAGCACGCGGGGTCCCCGGGGCGAGCAGTACTTC. It is translated as CASTRGPRGEQYF.

With regard to this clone: The identical CDR3 is also encoded by other nucleotide sequences in the sample. The V and J genes are TRBV6-5 and TRBJ2-2; D perhaps matches TRBD2 (5 bases). The length of the CDR3 is 14 residues. Trimming took 3 bases from V and 1 from J, leaving 6 bases between them. The germline gives CDR1 MNHEY, CDR2 SVGAGI. CDR3 sequence: CASSYRENTGELFF. CDR3 bases: TGTGCCAGCAGTTATCGGGAGAACACCGGGGAGCTGTTTTTT.

The chain uses TRBV5-4 and TRBJ1-1, with D unresolved. CDR1 is SGHNT and CDR2 is YYREEE in the germline V gene (reference sequence). V shed 1 base and J shed 0 bases, with 7 bases lying between them. This CDR3 contains 14 residues. CDR3 protein: CASSLPVMNTEAFF. CDR3 DNA sequence: TGTGCCAGCAGCTTGCCCGTTATGAACACTGAAGCTTTCTTT. Full variable domain (remainder filled in from reference TRBV5-4 and TRBJ1-1): ETGVTQSPTHLIKTRGQQVTLRCSSQSGHNTVSWYQQALGQGPQFIFQYYREEENGRGNFPPRFSGLQFPNYSSELNVNALELDDSALYLCASSLPVMNTEAFFGQGTRLTVV.

This clone has only one observation. The chain has TRBV19 and TRBJ2-1; D perhaps matches TRBD2 (6 bases). Trimming left V 4 bases short and J 2 bases short, with 12 bases between. Germline V gene lookup returns CDR1 LNHDA and CDR2 SQIVND (reference sequence). The CDR3 contains 15 residues. CDR3 DNA: TGTGCCAGTAGTACAGAGGGACTCCCCTACAATGAGCAGTTCTTC. Protein: CASSTEGLPYNEQFF.

CDR3 bases: TGTGCCACCAGTGATTTCAAGGGGTGTGCTGAAGCTTTCTTT. This translates into CATSDFKGCAEAFF. The gene calls are TRBV24-1 and TRBJ1-1; D perhaps matches TRBD1 (5 bases). This CDR3 has 14 amino acids. Germline CDR1 reads KGHDR; CDR2 reads SFDVKD. V was trimmed by 1 base and J by 6 bases, leaving 11 bases between them.

The V call is TRBV7-2, the J call TRBJ2-2; 7 bases align to TRBD2. Germline V lookup: CDR1 SGHTA, CDR2 FQGNSA. V dropped 1 base and J dropped 5; count of bases not matched to a gene: 4. CDR3 length equals 15 residues. The CDR3 nucleotides read TGTGCCAGCAGCTTAGACGGGGGGTTTACCGGGGAGCTGTTTTTT. This encodes CASSLDGGFTGELFF.

The rearrangement links TRBV19 to TRBJ2-1; 14 positions match TRBD2. The germline CDR1 and CDR2 sequences are LNHDA and SQIVND (reference sequence). With 8 bases clipped from V and 8 bases from J, the junction kept 11 bases outside the gene matches. The CDR3 consists of 16 residues. The CDR3 loop is CASEGLAGAPADEQFF. In DNA form, the CDR3 reads TGTGCCAGTGAGGGACTAGCGGGGGCCCCCGCGGATGAGCAGTTCTTC.

The chain employs TRBV7-9 and TRBJ2-1; D is unresolved. This CDR3 has 12 amino acids. Germline values: CDR1 SEHNR, CDR2 FQNEAQ (reference sequence). V was pared by 3 bases and J by 7 bases, with 7 bases between. The DNA for the CDR3 is TGTGCCAGCAGCTTCACACAGAATGAGCAGTTCTTC. Amino acid sequence: CASSFTQNEQFF.

Notes on this clone: At one end the junction does not follow the germline gene, possibly because of a read error. The CDR3 is CASTLTFVSEATGELFF. The CDR3 coding sequence is TGTGCCAGCACCTTAACGTTCGTCAGCGAGGCCACCGGGGAGCTGTTTTTT. The rearrangement links TRBV7-9 to TRBJ2-2; D not resolved. The CDR3 has 17 residues. Germline CDR1 reads SEHNR; CDR2 reads FQNEAQ (reference sequence).

This clone was counted once. V gene TRBV5-1 combines with J gene TRBJ1-3; 8 bases align to TRBD1. CDR1 SGHRS and CDR2 YFSETQ come from the germline V gene. This CDR3 region has 13 residues. V was clipped by 3 bases and J by 8 bases; unmatched bases: 4. The CDR3 sequence is CASSSDRADTIYF. The DNA for the CDR3 is TGCGCCAGCAGCTCGGACAGGGCGGACACCATATATTTT.

In DNA, the CDR3 is TGTGCCAGCAGCTTCCAGGGGGCGCATTTATGGTACTTC. The encoded protein is CASSFQGAHLWYF. This chain joins TRBV5-4 and TRBJ2-7; 8 positions match TRBD1. The CDR3 sequence is 13 residues long. The germline V gene has CDR1 SGHNT and CDR2 YYREEE (reference sequence). V shed 2 bases and J 12 bases; nucleotides not matched to a gene: 10. The whole variable domain, remainder taken from reference TRBV5-4 and TRBJ2-7, is ETGVTQSPTHLIKTRGQQVTLRCSSQSGHNTVSWYQQALGQGPQFIFQYYREEENGRGNFPPRFSGLQFPNYSSELNVNALELDDSALYLCASSFQGAHLWYFGPGTRLTVT.

This chain joins TRBV19 and TRBJ1-5; D might be TRBD1 (6 bases). From germline, CDR1 is LNHDA and CDR2 SQIVND (reference sequence). The V and J ends lost 1 base and 5 bases respectively, with 15 bases between them. The CDR3 loop spans 16 amino acids. In DNA, the CDR3 is TGTGCCAGTAGTATAGCCCAGGGGAGAACCGATCAGCCCCAGCATTTT. It specifies CASSIAQGRTDQPQHF.

V gene TRBV6-1 combines with J gene TRBJ1-3; D not certain. The ends were cut back, 2 bases at V and 8 bases at J, with 10 bases in the middle. The CDR3 consists of 13 residues. The germline CDR1 and CDR2 sequences are MNHNS and SASEGT. This CDR3 is CASSEREWYTIYF. In nucleotides, the CDR3 is TGTGCCAGCAGTGAACGCGAGTGGTACACCATATATTTT.

In this sample, this clone turned up once. The chain combines TRBV12-3 or TRBV12-4 with TRBJ2-6; D call uncertain. Trimming took off 8 bases at V and 4 bases at J, with 9 bases between the two ends. The CDR3 totals 13 residues. The CDR3 bases are TGTGCCAGCCTCCCAGTAGGGGCCAACGTCCTGACTTTC. Residues: CASLPVGANVLTF.

This chain links TRBV24-1 with TRBJ2-1; TRBD2 aligns across 12 bases. CDR3 length: 17 residues. V was pared by 3 bases and J by 7 bases, with 9 bases of the junction left unmatched. Germline CDR1 and CDR2: KGHDR and SFDVKD. The CDR3 nucleotides read TGTGCCACCAGTGATGCTCCTAGCGGGGGGGCTCGGAATGAGCAGTTCTTC. Amino acid sequence: CATSDAPSGGARNEQFF.

The chain recombines TRBV7-2 with TRBJ2-5, with D possibly matching TRBD1 (7 bases). The CDR3 covers 18 residues. V lost 4 bases to trimming and J lost 2 bases, with 23 bases between them. CDR1 is SGHTA and CDR2 is FQGNSA in the germline V gene. For the CDR3, the DNA is TGTGCCAGCAGCTACGGGACAGCTCCACGAGGACTACAAGAGACCCAGTACTTC. Protein product: CASSYGTAPRGLQETQYF.

V is TRBV27 and J is TRBJ1-2; D perhaps matches TRBD1 (5 bases). V was shortened by 5 bases and J by 1 base, with 8 bases between the two germline ends. The CDR3 consists of 13 residues. CDR1 and CDR2 (germline): MNHEY, SMNVEV (reference sequence). For the CDR3, the DNA is TGTGCCAGCAGTCCCGGGGGTAACTATGGCTACACCTTC. It yields the protein CASSPGGNYGYTF.

The chain uses TRBV30 and TRBJ1-1; no clear D. Germline-derived CDR1 and CDR2 are GTSNPN and SVGIG (reference sequence). The V and J ends lost 2 bases and 4 bases respectively, with 11 bases between them. The CDR3 is 13 amino acids. The CDR3 DNA follows: TGTGCCTGGAGTCTACTGAGGGCCACTGAAGCTTTCTTT. Residues: CAWSLLRATEAFF.

The V gene is TRBV28, the J gene TRBJ2-3, with a weak D call TRBD2 (6 bases). Looked up from germline, CDR1 is MDHEN and CDR2 is SYDVKM. The CDR3 sequence is 16 residues long. Trimming left V 5 bases short and J 1 base short, with 16 bases between. The CDR3 coding sequence is TGTGCCAGCAGTACTCTGACTAGTCGGGGCACAGATACGCAGTATTTT. This translates into CASSTLTSRGTDTQYF.

J is TRBJ2-1 and V is TRBV5-1; D may be TRBD2 (5 bases). This CDR3 has 14 amino acids. Trimming took off 4 bases at V and 7 bases at J, with 15 bases between the two ends. Germline CDR1 and CDR2: SGHRS and YFSETQ. The CDR3 spells CASSAGLESNEQFF. CDR3 in DNA: TGCGCCAGCAGCGCCGGACTGGAATCGAATGAGCAGTTCTTC.

The CDR3 protein is CASIPARGGEGTEAFF. CDR3 sequence (DNA): TGTGCCAGCATTCCCGCGAGAGGGGGAGAAGGGACTGAAGCTTTCTTT. The chain employs TRBV2 and TRBJ1-1; D may be TRBD1 (6 bases). This CDR3 is 16 amino acids long. Germline V gene lookup returns CDR1 SNHLY and CDR2 FYNNEI. V was cut by 7 bases and J by 5 bases, with 23 bases left in between.